The present T cell receptor (beta chain) was sequenced within a study of cytotoxic CD8 clonotypes in ibrutinib-treated CLL. Across the study: Partial response was seen in about 24 patients and complete response in 2; after median 68 months, about 14 stayed remitted, about 12 progressed.

Germline V CDR1 and CDR2: SQVTM, ANQGSEA. After removal of 7 bases from V and 5 bases from J, the junction contained 19 bases not matched to a gene. There are 17 residues in the CDR3. Data came from immunoSEQ multiplex PCR; TCRdb stores just in-frame clones and leaves some out. Of around 97,000 clones detected, around 73% appear once; the ten largest clones hold about 30%. The V gene is TRBV29-1, the J gene TRBJ2-5, with 10 bases aligning to TRBD2. This TCR was recovered from a human donor with chronic lymphocytic leukemia. Sequenced here: PBMCs, sampled after 12 months of ibrutinib treatment. CDR3 bases: TGCAGCGGAAGACGGGGGACTAGCGCTCCTCGCGCGGAGACCCAGTACTTC. It codes for CSGRRGTSAPRAETQYF.